This T cell receptor (beta chain) was sequenced in a study of PD-L1 blockade in urothelial cancer. Study information: In the mid-2010s, patients got going on atezolizumab, taking 1,200 mg intravenously every 3 weeks.

Time point indicated: pretreatment peripheral blood. The CDR3 contains 15 residues. Germline-derived CDR1 and CDR2 are ENHRY and SYGVKD. Trimming removed 7 bases at V and 1 base at J, with 15 bases between. Using immunoSEQ multiplex PCR, the repertoire was profiled, and TCRdb retains in-frame clones only, with some absent. The sample yields 54,000 or so clones, roughly 82% seen once. This sequence originates from a man between 45 and 60 years old with urothelial cancer. This sample comprised PBMCs, obtained around atezolizumab (anti-PD-L1) treatment. The genes are TRBV10-3 and TRBJ2-3, with D possibly matching TRBD2 (6 bases). CDR3 amino acids: CAITPEGLGTDTQYF. The CDR3, as DNA: TGTGCCATCACGCCGGAGGGCTTGGGCACAGATACGCAGTATTTT.